This T cell receptor beta chain was recorded in a study of shared clonotypes between healthy human individuals. Study summary: A donor's plate count was three for CD4 naive and three for CD4 memory; CD8 naive had two and CD8 memory one. General study results and limits: Against clonotypes common to all four donors, non-shared ones had lower generation probabilities.

Trimming took off 1 base at V and 7 bases at J, with 23 bases between the two ends. Germline CDR1 GTSNPN, CDR2 SVGIG (reference sequence). This CDR3 is 17 amino acids long. With regard to this clone: Its antigen is as yet unknown.

Clones were sequenced by immunoSEQ multiplex PCR, and TCRdb holds only the in-frame ones, with some missing. In the table there are around 2.5 million clones, over 85% of which are singletons. The sequence was obtained from a man younger than 35 in good health. Some clones in this sample may be carry-over from other donors' samples. The gene calls are TRBV30 and TRBJ1-5, with D tentatively TRBD1 (5 bases). Sequenced: naive CD4+ T cells from PBMCs. Noted subset: CD45RA+ positively selected. The DNA of the CDR3 is TGTGCCTGGAGTGAGTCCTGGGGACTACTCAAGGGGCAGCCCCAGCATTTT. This translates into CAWSESWGLLKGQPQHF.